A selection of T cell receptor beta chains follows, all from one sample in a study of immune heterogeneity within non-small cell lung tumors. Using its own MiXCR run on the multiplex PCR reads, TCRdb lists one record per CDR3 protein. The sample holds under 20,000 distinct CDR3 sequences, roughly 29% seen once. The specimen was lung tumor tissue. The receptors were sampled from a man aged 40-49 years with non-small cell lung cancer. Each CDR3 is given with its conserved first and last residue. The order of the fields is D gene, J gene, V gene, clone size, CDR3 DNA, CDR3 protein. The D gene is left open where the match is weak. Size values are once, few and many counts, or a class for expanded clones, and some rows have none.

NA	TRBJ2-2	TRBV10-3	many	TGTGCCATCAGTGGTATAAAGAATTCCGGGGAGCTGTTTTTT	CAISGIKNSGELFF
TRBD1	TRBJ1-4	TRBV27	few	TGTGCCAGCAGCCGGAACAGGGGGCAAAGTAATGAAAAACTGTTTTTT	CASSRNRGQSNEKLFF
NA	TRBJ2-5	TRBV11-3	NA	TGTGCCAGCGGAGGACGGCTTGAGACCCAGTACTTC	CASGGRLETQYF
NA	TRBJ2-7	TRBV4-1	NA	TGCGCCAGCAGCCAAGTGGACCCGGGCCACTACGAGCAGTACTTC	CASSQVDPGHYEQYF
NA	TRBJ2-7	TRBV12-3/TRBV12-4	medium-sized	TGTGCCAGCAGTGGTGGTTCCCGGGGGGCCGCCTACGAGCAGTACTTC	CASSGGSRGAAYEQYF
NA	TRBJ2-7	TRBV7-6	many	TGTGCCAGCAGTCCTAAGGGGAACTACGAGCAGTACTTC	CASSPKGNYEQYF
NA	TRBJ1-1	TRBV5-6	once	TGTGCCAGCAGCTTCCTCAGTGAAGCTTTCTTT	CASSFLSEAFF
TRBD1	TRBJ1-3	TRBV14	NA	TGTGCCAGCAGCCTACTACCAGGGGGCTCTGGAAACACCATATATTTT	CASSLLPGGSGNTIYF
NA	TRBJ2-7	TRBV27	medium-sized	TGTGCCAGCAGTTTATCGTCCGGGACGAGCTCCTACGAGCAGTACTTC	CASSLSSGTSSYEQYF
NA	TRBJ1-4	TRBV13	once	TGTGCCAGCAGCTTAGCCCTCTCCGTGACCAATGAAAAACTGTTTTTT	CASSLALSVTNEKLFF
TRBD2	TRBJ2-7	TRBV30	medium-sized	TGTGCCTGGAGGCTAGCGGGTCACGAGCAGTACTTC	CAWRLAGHEQYF
TRBD1	TRBJ1-2	TRBV29-1	once	TGCATCGTTGAACATCAGGGGGCCAGTGGCTACACCTTC	CIVEHQGASGYTF
NA	TRBJ1-2	TRBV19	medium-sized	TGTGCCAGTACACTCCAAAACGGGCATGGCTACACCTTC	CASTLQNGHGYTF
TRBD2	TRBJ2-5	TRBV20-1	few	TGCAGTGCTAGAGGGGTTATAGCGGGATGGGACCAAGAGACCCAGTACTTC	CSARGVIAGWDQETQYF
NA	TRBJ2-3	TRBV9	many	TGTGCCAGCAGCGCCACCGGGACTAGCACAGATACGCAGTATTTT	CASSATGTSTDTQYF
TRBD2	TRBJ2-3	TRBV5-4	few	TGTGCCAGCAGCATCGGACTAGCGAGGAGCACAGATACGCAGTATTTT	CASSIGLARSTDTQYF
NA	TRBJ2-5	TRBV5-1	NA	TGCGCCAGCAGCATAGAGGTTGGGGAGACCCAGTACTTC	CASSIEVGETQYF
NA	TRBJ1-2	TRBV20-1	medium-sized	TGCAGTTCCTGGGGGCCGTATGGCTACACCTTC	CSSWGPYGYTF
NA	TRBJ2-6	TRBV24-1	few	TGTGCCACCAGTGACCCGACAGGCGTCTCTGGGGCCAACGTCCTGACTTTC	CATSDPTGVSGANVLTF
NA	TRBJ2-7	TRBV11-2	many	TGTGCCAGCAGCTTTGACAGACTCTACGAGCAGTACTTC	CASSFDRLYEQYF
NA	TRBJ2-3	TRBV24-1	many	TGTGCCACCAGTGAGGGGTCGAGGGAAGATACGCAGTATTTT	CATSEGSREDTQYF
NA	TRBJ1-3	TRBV7-2	few	TGTGCCAGCAGCTTTTGGGCCTCTGGAAACACCATATATTTT	CASSFWASGNTIYF
NA	TRBJ2-3	TRBV9	NA	TGTGCCAGTACCCGGGGTGGGGGTCGGACAGATACGCAGTATTTT	CASTRGGGRTDTQYF
TRBD1	TRBJ1-2	TRBV20-1	NA	TGCAGTGCTAGAGATGGCCAGGGGGTTAGTGGCTACACCTTC	CSARDGQGVSGYTF
NA	TRBJ2-6	TRBV9	NA	TGTGCCAGCAGCGCGTACAGGTCTGGAACCAACGTCCTGACTTTC	CASSAYRSGTNVLTF
NA	TRBJ1-6	TRBV12-5	medium-sized	TGTGCTAGTGGCCCCTCAAGACAGTCCAACGACTATAATTCACCCCTCCACTTT	CASGPSRQSNDYNSPLHF
TRBD1	TRBJ2-7	TRBV27	medium-sized	TGTGCCACCTGGGACAGAACCTACGAGCAGTACTTC	CATWDRTYEQYF
TRBD2	TRBJ2-3	TRBV14	NA	TGTGCCAGCAGCCAATACAGCGGGACCGCGGATACGCAGTATTTT	CASSQYSGTADTQYF
TRBD2	TRBJ2-2	TRBV7-2	few	TGTGCCAGCAGCCCCCCTGGGGCGGGAGGAGGTACCGGGGAGCTGTTTTTT	CASSPPGAGGGTGELFF
TRBD2	TRBJ2-7	TRBV11-3	once	TGTGCCAGCAGCTTAGGCGGGAGCTCCTGCGAGCAGTACTTC	CASSLGGSSCEQYF
TRBD2	TRBJ2-3	TRBV9	NA	TGTGCCAGCAGCGTAGCGAGGGGACTAGCGGGAGGGACCCCCACAGATACGAAGTATTTT	CASSVARGLAGGTPTDTKYF
TRBD2	TRBJ2-5	TRBV6-2/TRBV6-3	medium-sized	TGTGCCAGCAGTTCTGGCCGTGGGGGTAGCGGGAGGGCCAAGTTTGAGACCCAGTACTTC	CASSSGRGGSGRAKFETQYF
TRBD1	TRBJ2-7	TRBV14	NA	TGTGCCAGCAGCCAAGAAGGGGGACAGGGGATTTGGTGGTCCTACGAGCAGTACTTC	CASSQEGGQGIWWSYEQYF
NA	TRBJ1-5	TRBV15	large	TGTGCCACCAGCAGAGATGGTTCTCAGCCCCAGCATTTT	CATSRDGSQPQHF
NA	TRBJ2-1	TRBV28	NA	TGTGCCAGCAGTCCTCGACTAGAACAATACAATGAGCAGTTCTTC	CASSPRLEQYNEQFF
TRBD2	TRBJ2-1	TRBV19	NA	TGTGCCAGTAGTATCTTCACTAGCGGGAGTTCGAATGAGCTGTTCTTC	CASSIFTSGSSNELFF
NA	TRBJ2-1	TRBV5-1	few	TGCGCCAGCAGCCAAGGGGGCTACAATGAGCAGTTCTTC	CASSQGGYNEQFF
TRBD1	TRBJ1-2	TRBV6-1	many	TGTGCCAGCCGACGGACAGGAGCTTTGGATGGCTACACCTTC	CASRRTGALDGYTF